This record concerns one TCR beta chain sequence. Its antigen remains unknown. These data are taken from a study of chemoradiotherapy in HPV16-positive cancers. Study conclusions and caveats: HPV-specific T cells were functionally defined from only two HPV16-positive patients. Non-HPV-specific T cells did not expand in tumors during treatment, whereas candidate HPV-specific clones and E7-related motifs did.

Assay used: immunoSEQ multiplex PCR; TCRdb lists only in-frame clones, some missing. The sample holds about 39,000 clones, around three quarters seen once. V lost 6 bases, J lost 9 bases, and 11 bases stayed unmatched. This CDR3 is 14 amino acids long. Germline V gene data show CDR1 as MNHNY and CDR2 as SVGAGI (reference sequence). This receptor was identified in a human donor with HPV-associated anogenital cancer. The sample in question was blood, obtained from a patient who underwent chemoradiotherapy. V is TRBV6-6 and J is TRBJ1-5; 7 positions agree with TRBD1. CDR3 protein: CASRDRQGSLPQHF. Written as DNA, the CDR3 is TGTGCCAGCAGGGACAGGCAAGGATCCCTGCCCCAGCATTTT.